This entry features one TCR beta chain sequence. The clone's antigen remains unknown. No qualities accompany the bases; no much larger clone lies one base away. At one collaborating source in Seattle, patients were enrolled during active infection and were followed longitudinally through the course of disease. The collaborating institutions used their own protocols to collect whole blood in K2EDTA tubes. For TCRbeta analysis, collaborator samples were shipped as frozen whole blood, as isolated PBMCs, or as DNA extracted from either sample type. The germline V gene provides CDR1 SGHRS and CDR2 YFSETQ. From V the trimming removes 8 bases and from J it removes 4 bases, while the gene matches leave 9 bases of the junction unaccounted for. The CDR3 goes from the cysteine to the phenylalanine over 15 residues. Of all the DNA, just the CDR3 is kept, 45 bases in frame from base 1. TCRbeta CDR3 regions were amplified from genomic DNA using the immunoSEQ Assay, a bias-controlled multiplex PCR. The original methods were these. The number of nucleated cells in each sample was estimated by amplification of reference gene primers within the assay. To quantify the absolute abundance of each unique TCRbeta CDR3 rearrangement, sequence reads were collapsed and filtered. For each sample, productive Simpson clonality was calculated as the square root of Simpson's diversity index over productive rearrangements. Entries here come from immuneACCESS through TCRdb and include only in-frame sequences with V and J called. Some clones fail to appear in such tables; in the studies checked, an unresolved V gene covers under half of the shortfall, and the cause of the remainder is unknown. V and J calls and clone size are those listed in that table; D and trimming were worked out from the DNA. Recorded for this sample are fewer than 80,000 clones; about four fifths of them occurred a single time. Jointly, the top ten make up 10% to 15% of the sample.

The sample belongs to a study of blood T cell repertoires in COVID-19 (dated by TCRdb to 2020 to 2022). With regard to the full study: The collaborator samples originated in the United States, Italy and Spain and spanned the acute and convalescent phases of COVID-19. The prospective study material was composed of cDNA or gDNA derived from T cells, B-cell-depleted T cells, or PBMCs. Deeply sampled blood TCRbeta repertoires from subjects exposed to, actively infected with, or recovered from COVID-19 were included in the dataset. A freely available public database, intended as a resource for researchers studying the immune response to SARS-CoV-2, is where the repertoires were released. The samples were drawn from the first 160 participants of the ongoing ImmuneRACE study and from 1,200 or so subjects provided by 6 global collaborators. Nearly every sample came with metadata listing a de-identified subject ID, COVID-19 status, age in years and sex. Where available, HLA class I and class II types were obtained from metadata supplied by the sample provider rather than from assay-based typing.

The paper as a whole reports these results and caveats: Clinical and demographic metadata were provided uncurated, with the amount varying by source and participant.

The receptor comes from a man in his fifties with COVID-19, enrolled during active disease. Sequencing used peripheral blood. The sequence is built from TRBV5-1 and TRBJ2-2, and 9 junctional nucleotides match TRBD1. The sequence in DNA is TGCGCCAGTGAAGGGACAGGGAGGACCACCGGGGAGCTGTTTTTT. Its amino acids are CASEGTGRTTGELFF.